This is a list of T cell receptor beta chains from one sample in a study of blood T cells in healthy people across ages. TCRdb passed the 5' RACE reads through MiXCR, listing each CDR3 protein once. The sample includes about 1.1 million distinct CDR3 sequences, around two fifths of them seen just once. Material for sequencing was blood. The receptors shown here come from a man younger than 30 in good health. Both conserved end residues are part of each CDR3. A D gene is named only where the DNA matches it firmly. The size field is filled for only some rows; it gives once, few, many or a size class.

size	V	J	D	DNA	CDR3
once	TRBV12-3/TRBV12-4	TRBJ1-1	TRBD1	TGTGCCAGCAGTATGACAGGGGCGGGTGAAGCTTTCTTT	CASSMTGAGEAFF
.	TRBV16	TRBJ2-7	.	TGTGCCAGCAGCCAATCTCTGGACAATGAGCAGTACTTC	CASSQSLDNEQYF
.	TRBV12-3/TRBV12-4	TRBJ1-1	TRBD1	TGTGCCAGTCGGGACAGGGATTCTGAAGCTTTCTTT	CASRDRDSEAFF
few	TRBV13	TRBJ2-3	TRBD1	TGTGCCAGCAGCCAAAGGGACAGTCCTAGCACAGATACGCAGTATTTT	CASSQRDSPSTDTQYF
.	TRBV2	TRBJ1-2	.	TGTGCCACGATAGCTGTCCAGGGCTACTATGGCTACACCTTC	CATIAVQGYYGYTF
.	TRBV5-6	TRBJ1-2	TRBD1	TGTGCCAGCAGCTCCCTTGGCCTTCGACAGGGAGTGGACTACATCTTC	CASSSLGLRQGVDYIF
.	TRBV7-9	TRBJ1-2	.	TGTGCCAGCACGATGGGGCCTAACTATGGCTACACCTTC	CASTMGPNYGYTF
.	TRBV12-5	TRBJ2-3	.	TGTGCTAGTGCCGATATCAGAGATACGCAGTATTTT	CASADIRDTQYF
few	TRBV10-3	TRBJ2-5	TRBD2	TGTGCCATCTCCCCTCAGACTAGCGGGGGGGTAGAGACCCAGTACTTC	CAISPQTSGGVETQYF
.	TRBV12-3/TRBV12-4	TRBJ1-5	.	TGTGCCAGCAGTAGGTCAGGAACAGGGCAACAGCCCCAGCATTTT	CASSRSGTGQQPQHF
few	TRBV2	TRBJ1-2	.	TGTGCCAGCAGGGTCGACCGGTCCAGCTATGGCTACACCTTC	CASRVDRSSYGYTF
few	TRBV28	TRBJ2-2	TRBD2	TGTGCCAGCAGTTTGGGGGGGTACGCTACCGGGGAGCTGTTTTTT	CASSLGGYATGELFF
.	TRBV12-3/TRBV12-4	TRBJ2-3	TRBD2	TGTGCCAGCAGTCCTAGGACTAGCTGGGCGCAGTATTTT	CASSPRTSWAQYF
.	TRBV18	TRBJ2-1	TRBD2	TGTGCCAGCTCACCCCTTCCAGTCGGGACTAGCGTATACAATGAGCAGTTCTTC	CASSPLPVGTSVYNEQFF
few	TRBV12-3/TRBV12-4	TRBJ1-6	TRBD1	TGTGCCAGCAGCCCCGGACAGGGCACATATAATTCACCCCTCCACTTT	CASSPGQGTYNSPLHF
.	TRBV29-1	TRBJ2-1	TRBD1	TGCAGCGCAGGGACAGGAGAGACCCAGTTCTTC	CSAGTGETQFF
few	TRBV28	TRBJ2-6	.	TGTGCCAGCAGTCCTCGTGGAGGGGCCAACGTCCTGACTTTC	CASSPRGGANVLTF
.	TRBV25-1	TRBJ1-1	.	TGTGCCAGCAGTGAATCAGGGATGAACACTGAAGCTTTCTTT	CASSESGMNTEAFF
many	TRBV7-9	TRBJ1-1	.	TGTGCCAGCAGCCCTAGACCGATTCAGGAAGCTTTCTTT	CASSPRPIQEAFF
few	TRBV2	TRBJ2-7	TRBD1	TGTGCCAGCGAGAGGACAGGACACGAGCAGTACTTC	CASERTGHEQYF
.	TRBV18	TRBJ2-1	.	TGTGCCAGCTCCTCCGGGCCGGGACGCAGGTACAATGAGCAGTTCTTC	CASSSGPGRRYNEQFF
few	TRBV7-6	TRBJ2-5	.	TGTGCCAGCAGTAGTGGGTCGAAGACCCAGTACTTC	CASSSGSKTQYF
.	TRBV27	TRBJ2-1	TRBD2	TGTGCCAGCAGTTTATCGTCCGCCCTAGCGGGCAATGAGCAGTTCTTC	CASSLSSALAGNEQFF
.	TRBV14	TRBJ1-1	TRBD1	TGTGCCAGCAGCCAAGGAGTGGGGACAGTGAACACTGAAGCTTTCTTT	CASSQGVGTVNTEAFF
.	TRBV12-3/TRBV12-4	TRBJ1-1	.	TGTGCCAGCAGTTTAGCGTCGGGAGGGGGCACTGAAGCTTTCTTT	CASSLASGGGTEAFF
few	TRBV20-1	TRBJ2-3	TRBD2	TGCAGTGCGTACGGACTAGCGGGCGCAGATACGCAGTATTTT	CSAYGLAGADTQYF
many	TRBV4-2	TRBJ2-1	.	TGTGCCAGCAGCCAAGATAAGGGTTACAGCTCCTACAATGAGCAGTTCTTC	CASSQDKGYSSYNEQFF
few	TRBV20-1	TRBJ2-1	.	TGCAGTGCTAGAGTCCGGACTGCTAGCTCCTACAATGAGCAGTTCTTC	CSARVRTASSYNEQFF
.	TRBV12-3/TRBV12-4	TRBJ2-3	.	TGTGCCAGCAGTTTTCGTTCAGCAAAAAGCACAGATACGCAGTATTTT	CASSFRSAKSTDTQYF
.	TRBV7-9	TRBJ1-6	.	.	CASSWGQGNSPPHF
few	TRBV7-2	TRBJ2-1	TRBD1	TGTGCCAGCAGACGTGGACAGGGGCAGTTCTTC	CASRRGQGQFF
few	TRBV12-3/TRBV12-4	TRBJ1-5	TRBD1	TGTGCCAGCAGTCAAGGACAGGGGGCCGTAAATCAGCCCCAGCATTTT	CASSQGQGAVNQPQHF
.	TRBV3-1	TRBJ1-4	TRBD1	TGTGCCAGCAGCCCAATTCGGCCGGGACAGGATAATGAAAAACTGTTTTTT	CASSPIRPGQDNEKLFF
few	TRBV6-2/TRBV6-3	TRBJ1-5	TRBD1	TGTGCCAGCAGTTATCGCACCGGGACAGGAAGTGATCAGCCCCAGCATTTT	CASSYRTGTGSDQPQHF
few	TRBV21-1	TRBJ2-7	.	TGTGCCAGCAGCAAAGTTTACGAGCAGTACTTC	CASSKVYEQYF
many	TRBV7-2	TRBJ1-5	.	TGTGCCAGCAGCTTAGCCCCTAATCAGCCCCAGCATTTT	CASSLAPNQPQHF
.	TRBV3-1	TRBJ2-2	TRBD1	TGTGCCAGCAGCTTGTGGGACAGGGGGGTTACCGGGGAGCTGTTTTTT	CASSLWDRGVTGELFF
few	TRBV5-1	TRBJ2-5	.	TGCGCCAGCAGCTTACCGGGACAAACCTACAATGAGCAGTACTTC	CASSLPGQTYNEQYF
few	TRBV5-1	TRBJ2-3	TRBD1	TGCGCCAGCAGCTTGGTGGGACAGGGGTTAACAGATACGCAGTATTTT	CASSLVGQGLTDTQYF
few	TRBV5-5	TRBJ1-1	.	TGTGCCAGCAGCTTGGGTAGTCACACTGAAGCTTTCTTT	CASSLGSHTEAFF
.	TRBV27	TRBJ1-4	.	TGTGCCAGCAGACCCGGACAGACCACAACTAATGAAAAACTGTTTTTT	CASRPGQTTTNEKLFF